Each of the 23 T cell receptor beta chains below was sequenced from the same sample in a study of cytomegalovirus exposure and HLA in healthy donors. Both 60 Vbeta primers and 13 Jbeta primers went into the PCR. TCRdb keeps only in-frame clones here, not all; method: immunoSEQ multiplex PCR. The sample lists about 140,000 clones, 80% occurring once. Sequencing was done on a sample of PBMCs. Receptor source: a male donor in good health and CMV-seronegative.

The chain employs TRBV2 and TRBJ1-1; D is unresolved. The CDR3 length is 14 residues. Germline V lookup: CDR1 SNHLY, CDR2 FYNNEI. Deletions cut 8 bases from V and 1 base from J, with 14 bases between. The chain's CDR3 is CASCVDDWNTEAFF. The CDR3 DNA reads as TGTGCCAGCTGTGTCGACGACTGGAACACTGAAGCTTTCTTT.

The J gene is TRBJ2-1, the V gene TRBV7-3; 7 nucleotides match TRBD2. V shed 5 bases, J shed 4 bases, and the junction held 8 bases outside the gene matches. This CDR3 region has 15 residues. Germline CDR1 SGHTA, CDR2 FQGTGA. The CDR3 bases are TGTGCCAGCAGCCTCTCCGGGAGGATTTACAATGAGCAGTTCTTC. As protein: CASSLSGRIYNEQFF.

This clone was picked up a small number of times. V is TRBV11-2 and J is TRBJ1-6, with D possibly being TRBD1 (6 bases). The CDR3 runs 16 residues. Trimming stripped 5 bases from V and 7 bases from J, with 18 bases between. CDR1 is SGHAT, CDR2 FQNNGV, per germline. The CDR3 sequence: CASSLGRGTPNSPLHF. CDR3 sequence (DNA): TGTGCCAGCAGCCTGGGGAGAGGGACACCAAATTCACCCCTCCACTTT.

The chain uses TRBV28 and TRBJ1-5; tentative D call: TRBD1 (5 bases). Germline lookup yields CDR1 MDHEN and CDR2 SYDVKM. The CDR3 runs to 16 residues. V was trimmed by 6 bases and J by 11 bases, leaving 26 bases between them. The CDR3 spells CASSRGGELGRKAQHF. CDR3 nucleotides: TGTGCCAGCAGCCGCGGAGGGGAATTAGGGCGTAAGGCCCAGCATTTT.

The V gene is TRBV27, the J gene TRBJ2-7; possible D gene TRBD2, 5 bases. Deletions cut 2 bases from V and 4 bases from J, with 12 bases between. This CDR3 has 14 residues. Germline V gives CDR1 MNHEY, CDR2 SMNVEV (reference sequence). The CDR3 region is CASSLGSRGYEQYF. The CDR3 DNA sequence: TGTGCCAGCAGTTTAGGGTCCCGAGGGTACGAGCAGTACTTC.

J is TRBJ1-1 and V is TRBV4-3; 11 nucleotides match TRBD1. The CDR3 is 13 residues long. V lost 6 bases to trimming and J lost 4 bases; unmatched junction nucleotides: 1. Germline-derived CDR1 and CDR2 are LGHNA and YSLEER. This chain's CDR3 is CASRGQGGTEAFF. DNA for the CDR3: TGCGCCAGCAGGGGACAGGGGGGCACTGAAGCTTTCTTT.

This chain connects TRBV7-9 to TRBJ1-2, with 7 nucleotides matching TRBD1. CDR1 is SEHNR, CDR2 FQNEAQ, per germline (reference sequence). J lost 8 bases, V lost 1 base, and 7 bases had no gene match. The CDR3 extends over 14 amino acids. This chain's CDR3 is CASSLEGQSMGYTF. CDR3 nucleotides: TGTGCCAGCAGCTTAGAGGGACAGAGTATGGGCTACACCTTC.

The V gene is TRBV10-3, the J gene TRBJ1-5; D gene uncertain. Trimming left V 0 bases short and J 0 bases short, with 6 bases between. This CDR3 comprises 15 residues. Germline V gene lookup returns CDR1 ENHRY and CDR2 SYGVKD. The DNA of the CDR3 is TGTGCCATCAGTGAGTCTACAGATAGCAATCAGCCCCAGCATTTT. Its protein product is CAISESTDSNQPQHF.

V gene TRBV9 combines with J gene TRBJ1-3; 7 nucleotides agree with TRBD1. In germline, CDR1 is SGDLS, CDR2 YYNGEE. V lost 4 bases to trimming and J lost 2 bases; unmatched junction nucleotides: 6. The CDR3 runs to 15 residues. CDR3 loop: CASSTRRGTGNTIYF. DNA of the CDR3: TGTGCCAGCAGCACCCGCAGGGGGACTGGAAACACCATATATTTT.

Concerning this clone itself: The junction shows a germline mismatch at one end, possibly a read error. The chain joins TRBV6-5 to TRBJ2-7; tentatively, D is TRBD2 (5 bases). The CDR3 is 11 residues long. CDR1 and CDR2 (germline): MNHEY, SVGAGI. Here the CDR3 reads CATIGFGEQYF. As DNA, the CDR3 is TGTGCTACGATAGGGTTTGGGGAGCAGTATTTC.

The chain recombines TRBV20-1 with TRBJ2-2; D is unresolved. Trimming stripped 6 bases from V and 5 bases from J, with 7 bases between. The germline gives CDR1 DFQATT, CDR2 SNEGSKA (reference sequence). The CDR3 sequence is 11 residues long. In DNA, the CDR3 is TGCAGTGCGAGCACGACCGGGGAGCTGTTTTTT. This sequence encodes CSASTTGELFF.

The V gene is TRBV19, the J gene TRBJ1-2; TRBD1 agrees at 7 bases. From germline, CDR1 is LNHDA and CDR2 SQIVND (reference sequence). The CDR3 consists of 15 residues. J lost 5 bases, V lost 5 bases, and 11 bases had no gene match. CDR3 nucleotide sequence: TGTGCCAGTAGTCTACGGGACAGAGACACGTATGGCTACACCTTC. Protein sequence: CASSLRDRDTYGYTF.

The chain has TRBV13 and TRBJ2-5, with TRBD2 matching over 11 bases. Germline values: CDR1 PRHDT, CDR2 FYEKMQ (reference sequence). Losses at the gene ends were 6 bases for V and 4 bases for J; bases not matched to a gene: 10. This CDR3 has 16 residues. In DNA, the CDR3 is TGTGCCAGCAGTATGCTACTAGCGGGGGCGCGAGAGACCCAGTACTTC. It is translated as CASSMLLAGARETQYF.

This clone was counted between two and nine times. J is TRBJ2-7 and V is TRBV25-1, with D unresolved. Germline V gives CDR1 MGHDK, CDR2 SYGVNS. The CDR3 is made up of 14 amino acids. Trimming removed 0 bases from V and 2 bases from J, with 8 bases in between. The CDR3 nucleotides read TGTGCCAGCAGTGAATATAACAGCCCCTACGAGCAGTACTTC. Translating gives CASSEYNSPYEQYF.

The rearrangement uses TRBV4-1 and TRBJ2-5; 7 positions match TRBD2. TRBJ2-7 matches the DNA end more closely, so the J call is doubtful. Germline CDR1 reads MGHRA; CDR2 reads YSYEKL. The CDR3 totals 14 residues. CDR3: CASSQEVGRDEQYF. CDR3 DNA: TGCGCCAGCAGCCAAGAAGTTGGGAGGGACGAGCAGTACTTC.

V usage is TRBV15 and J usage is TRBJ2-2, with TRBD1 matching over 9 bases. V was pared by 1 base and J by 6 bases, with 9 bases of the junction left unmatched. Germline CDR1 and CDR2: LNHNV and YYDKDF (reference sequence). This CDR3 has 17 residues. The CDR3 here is CATSRALGQGESGELFF. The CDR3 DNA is TGTGCCACCAGCAGAGCACTGGGACAGGGCGAATCCGGGGAGCTGTTTTTT. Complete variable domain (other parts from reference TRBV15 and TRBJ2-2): DAMVIQNPRYQVTQFGKPVTLSCSQTLNHNVMYWYQQKSSQAPKLLFHYYDKDFNNEADTPDNFQSRRPNTSFCFLDIRSPGLGDTAMYLCATSRALGQGESGELFFGEGSRLTVL.

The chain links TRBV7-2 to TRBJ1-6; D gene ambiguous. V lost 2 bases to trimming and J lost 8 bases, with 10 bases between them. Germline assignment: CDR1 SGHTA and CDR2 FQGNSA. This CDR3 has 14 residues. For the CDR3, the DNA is TGTGCCAGCAGCTTAAGTCGTAGTTATTCACCCCTCCACTTT. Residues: CASSLSRSYSPLHF.

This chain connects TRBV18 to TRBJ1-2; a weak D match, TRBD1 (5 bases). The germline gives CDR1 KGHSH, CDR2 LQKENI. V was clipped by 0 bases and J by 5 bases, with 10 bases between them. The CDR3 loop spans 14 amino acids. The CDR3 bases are TGTGCCAGCTCACCACCGGCAGGGAGGTATGGCTACACCTTC. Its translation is CASSPPAGRYGYTF.

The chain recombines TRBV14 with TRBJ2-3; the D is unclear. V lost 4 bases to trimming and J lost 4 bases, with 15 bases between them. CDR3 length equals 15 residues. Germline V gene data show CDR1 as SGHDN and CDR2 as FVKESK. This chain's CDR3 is CASSLILSSADTQYF. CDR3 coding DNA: TGTGCCAGCAGCCTTATTCTTAGCAGCGCAGATACGCAGTATTTT.

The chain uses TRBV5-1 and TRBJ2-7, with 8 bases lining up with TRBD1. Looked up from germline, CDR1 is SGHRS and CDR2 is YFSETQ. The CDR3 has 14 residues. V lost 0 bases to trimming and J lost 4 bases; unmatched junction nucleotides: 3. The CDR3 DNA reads TGCGCCAGCAGCTTGGACAGGGGGTCTTACGAGCAGTACTTC. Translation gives CASSLDRGSYEQYF.

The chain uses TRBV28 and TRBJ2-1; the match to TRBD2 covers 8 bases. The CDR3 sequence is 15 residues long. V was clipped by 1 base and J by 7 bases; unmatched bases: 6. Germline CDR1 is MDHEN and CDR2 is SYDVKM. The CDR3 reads CASSLSGGPGNEQFF. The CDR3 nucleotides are TGTGCCAGCAGTTTATCGGGGGGGCCGGGAAATGAGCAGTTCTTC.

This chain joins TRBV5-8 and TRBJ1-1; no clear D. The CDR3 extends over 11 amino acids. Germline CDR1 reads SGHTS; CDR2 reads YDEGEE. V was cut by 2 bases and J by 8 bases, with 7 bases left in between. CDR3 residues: CASSLNREAFF. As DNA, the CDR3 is TGTGCCAGCAGCTTAAACAGAGAAGCTTTCTTT.

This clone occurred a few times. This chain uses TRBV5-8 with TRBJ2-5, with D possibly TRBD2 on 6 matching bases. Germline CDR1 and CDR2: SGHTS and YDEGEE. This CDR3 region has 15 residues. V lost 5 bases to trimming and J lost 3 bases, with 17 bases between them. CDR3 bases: TGTGCCAGCAGGAACGAGGAGGGGCATGAAGAGACCCAGTACTTC. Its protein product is CASRNEEGHEETQYF.